One and the same sample provided the 10 T cell receptor beta chains below, sequenced in a study of T cell responses to AZD1222 COVID-19 vaccine. Profiling relied on immunoSEQ multiplex PCR, and the TCRdb table lists in-frame clones only, not all of them. The data show roughly 76,000 clones, about 88% seen once. This specimen consisted of peripheral blood, obtained on day 0 of AZD1222 vaccination. These TCRs come from an adult in good health.

This clone has just one count. This chain connects TRBV4-1 to TRBJ1-6; D remains ambiguous. V gave up 0 bases and J gave up 10 bases, with 10 bases separating them. This CDR3 is 14 amino acids long. The germline V gene has CDR1 MGHRA and CDR2 YSYEKL. The CDR3 nucleotides read TGCGCCAGCAGCCAAGAGCTACCCAACTCACCCCTCCACTTT. This gives the protein CASSQELPNSPLHF.

The chain carries TRBV5-1 and TRBJ1-5; no reliable D call. The CDR3 covers 13 residues. Deletions cut 0 bases from V and 7 bases from J, with 8 bases between. Per germline, CDR1 SGHRS and CDR2 YFSETQ. The CDR3 region has the DNA TGCGCCAGCAGCTTGGGTGGTGGACAGCCCCAGCATTTT. This encodes CASSLGGGQPQHF.

This chain uses TRBV5-6 with TRBJ1-2; possibly TRBD1 for D (6 bases). V was shortened by 0 bases and J by 8 bases, with 14 bases between the two germline ends. The CDR3 spans 14 residues. From germline, CDR1 is SGHDT and CDR2 YYEEEE. CDR3 protein: CASSLERRGEGYTF. The CDR3 DNA reads as TGTGCCAGCAGCTTGGAGAGAAGGGGGGAAGGCTACACCTTC.

The chain is built from TRBV3-1 (or the pseudogene TRBV3-2) and TRBJ2-1; 11 bases align to TRBD2. Trimming removed 4 bases from V and 7 bases from J; junction bases left unmatched: 6. This CDR3 contains 15 residues. Germline V gene lookup returns CDR1 LGHDT and CDR2 YNNKEL (reference sequence). Here the CDR3 DNA reads TGTGCCAGCAGCCCCCGGGCTAGCGGGAGGAATGAGCAGTTCTTC. Residues: CASSPRASGRNEQFF.

The chain is built from TRBV25-1 and TRBJ2-5; 8 positions match TRBD2. V trimming: 4 bases; J trimming: 1 base; junction bases outside the gene matches: 8. CDR1 MGHDK and CDR2 SYGVNS come from the germline V gene. The CDR3 runs to 16 residues. Written as DNA, the CDR3 is TGTGCCAGCAGTGCGTACGCGGGGGGTATCCAAGAGACCCAGTACTTC. It codes for CASSAYAGGIQETQYF.

This chain connects TRBV5-1 to TRBJ1-1; possible D gene TRBD1, 5 bases. The germline V gene has CDR1 SGHRS and CDR2 YFSETQ. CDR3 length: 14 amino acids. Trimming shortened V by 4 bases and J by 7 bases, and 17 bases separated the two germline ends. CDR3 bases: TGCGCCAGCAGCGCCTCCACAGGTGGCAGTGAAGCTTTCTTT. Translating gives CASSASTGGSEAFF.

This clone was recorded once. V usage is TRBV19 and J usage is TRBJ1-5, with 9 bases identical to TRBD1. Germline V gene lookup returns CDR1 LNHDA and CDR2 SQIVND (reference sequence). J lost 6 bases, V lost 6 bases, and 6 bases had no gene match. CDR3 length: 14 residues. CDR3 protein: CASREQGASQPQHF. CDR3 nucleotide sequence: TGTGCCAGTAGGGAACAGGGGGCCTCTCAGCCCCAGCATTTT.

The V gene is TRBV9, the J gene TRBJ1-1; 8 bases map to TRBD1. The CDR3 spans 15 residues. The V segment lost 0 bases and the J segment 1 base; nucleotides outside the gene matches: 2. CDR1 is SGDLS, CDR2 YYNGEE, per germline. CDR3 bases: TGTGCCAGCAGCGTAGGGACAGGGCAGAACACTGAAGCTTTCTTT. Its translation is CASSVGTGQNTEAFF.

A few counts support this clone. This rearrangement joins TRBV6-1 to TRBJ1-3; D ambiguous. The V gene's germline CDR1 is MNHNS and CDR2 SASEGT. The length of the CDR3 is 16 residues. Trimming pared 2 bases from V and 2 bases from J, leaving 13 bases between. The CDR3 DNA reads as TGTGCCAGCAGTGAACTCTGGGTTAGAGCTGGAAACACCATATATTTT. This encodes CASSELWVRAGNTIYF.

The chain links TRBV11-2 to TRBJ2-7; 12 nucleotides line up with TRBD2. The CDR3 runs to 18 residues. With 6 bases clipped from V and 0 bases from J, the junction kept 12 bases outside the gene matches. The V gene's germline CDR1 is SGHAT and CDR2 FQNNGV. The CDR3 DNA is TGTGCCAGCAGTCGAACCTCCCTAGCGGGAGGGAGCTCCTACGAGCAGTACTTC. It yields the protein CASSRTSLAGGSSYEQYF. The variable domain in full, with the rest retrieved from reference TRBV11-2 and TRBJ2-7, is EAGVAQSPRYKIIEKRQSVAFWCNPISGHATLYWYQQILGQGPKLLIQFQNNGVVDDSQLPKDRFSAERLKGVDSTLKIQPAKLEDSAVYLCASSRTSLAGGSSYEQYFGPGTRLTVT.